What follows are 18 T cell receptor beta chains derived from one specimen sequenced in a study of T cell responses to AZD1222 COVID-19 vaccine. The protocol was immunoSEQ multiplex PCR, while the TCRdb copy is restricted to in-frame clones and leaves out a portion. The sample carries about 120,000 clones, 92% recorded once. The material was peripheral blood, obtained on day 0 of AZD1222 vaccination. The receptor source for this set is an adult in good health.

This sequence joins TRBV9 and TRBJ1-2; D gene ambiguous. The CDR3 runs 11 residues. Germline V gives CDR1 SGDLS, CDR2 YYNGEE. V was trimmed by 4 bases and J by 5 bases, leaving 6 bases between them. CDR3 sequence (DNA): TGTGCCAGCAGCTCAATTTATGGCTACACCTTC. Residues: CASSSIYGYTF. Together with reference TRBV9 and TRBJ1-2, the CDR3 gives the full variable domain: DSGVTQTPKHLITATGQRVTLRCSPRSGDLSVYWYQQSLDQGLQFLIQYYNGEERAKGNILERFSAQQFPDLHSELNLSSLELGDSALYFCASSSIYGYTFGSGTRLTVV.

This clone came up once. This chain joins TRBV9 and TRBJ2-1; 12 bases match TRBD2. CDR1 SGDLS and CDR2 YYNGEE come from the germline V gene. The CDR3 sequence is 21 residues long. The junction had 17 bases not matched to a gene; V was cut back by 0 bases and J by 4 bases. CDR3 DNA: TGTGCCAGCAGCGTAGCCCCTCGGGCTAGCGGGAGGGCCGTAAAGTACAATGAGCAGTTCTTC. This gives the protein CASSVAPRASGRAVKYNEQFF.

Comments on this clone: Other DNA sequences from this sample encode an identical CDR3 as well. The chain carries TRBV27 and TRBJ1-2, with unresolved D. This CDR3 spans 13 amino acids. Germline lookup yields CDR1 MNHEY and CDR2 SMNVEV (reference sequence). The V end was cut by 2 bases, the J end by 1 base, with 5 bases between. The CDR3 DNA follows: TGTGCCAGCAGTTTAGGTCTTAACTATGGCTACACCTTC. Its translation is CASSLGLNYGYTF.

Points on this clone: A much larger clone is a single base away; this may be a read error. The chain is built from TRBV27 and TRBJ2-7; 11 positions match TRBD1. J gave up 3 bases and V 3 bases, and 4 bases lay outside the gene matches. The CDR3 consists of 15 residues. Germline V CDR1 and CDR2: MNHEY, SMNVEV (reference sequence). CDR3 in amino acids: CASSFSGTGGYEQYF. The CDR3 DNA is TGTGCCAGCAGTTTCTCCGGGACAGGGGGCTACGAGCAGTACTTC.

This sequence joins TRBV5-1 and TRBJ2-5, with D unclear. This CDR3 is 12 amino acids long. The V end lost 0 bases, the J end lost 5 bases, and 5 bases lay between the germline ends. The germline CDR1 and CDR2 sequences are SGHRS and YFSETQ. In nucleotides, the CDR3 is TGCGCCAGCAGCTTGGTAGGGGAGACCCAGTACTTC. Protein product: CASSLVGETQYF.

CDR3 loop: CASSLLGQGRQPQHF. The CDR3 DNA follows: TGTGCCAGCAGCTTATTGGGACAGGGGAGACAGCCCCAGCATTTT. The J gene is TRBJ1-5, the V gene TRBV7-8; TRBD1 aligns across 10 bases. The CDR3 runs to 15 residues. The germline V gene has CDR1 SGHVS and CDR2 FQNEAQ. Trimming cost V 2 bases and J 7 bases; bases outside gene matches: 5.

The J gene is TRBJ1-1, the V gene TRBV19; a possible D gene is TRBD1 (6 bases). From germline, CDR1 is LNHDA and CDR2 SQIVND (reference sequence). Trimming removed 4 bases at V and 1 base at J, with 13 bases between. The CDR3 consists of 15 residues. The CDR3 region is CASSTRQETNTEAFF. The CDR3, as DNA: TGTGCCAGTAGTACCCGACAGGAAACGAACACTGAAGCTTTCTTT.

The chain links TRBV10-2 to TRBJ1-5; 10 nucleotides match TRBD1. The CDR3 runs to 17 residues. The V and J ends lost 3 bases and 2 bases, in that order; junction bases with no gene match: 7. Germline V gene sequence: CDR1 WSHSY, CDR2 SAAADI. The CDR3: CASSDLSGTGGNQPQHF. In nucleotides, the CDR3 is TGCGCCAGCAGTGACCTTTCAGGGACAGGGGGCAATCAGCCCCAGCATTTT.

This chain uses TRBV6-5 with TRBJ2-1; TRBD1 matches 9 bases. The CDR3 loop spans 15 amino acids. The junction had 10 bases not matched to a gene; V was cut back by 6 bases and J by 7 bases. CDR1 MNHEY and CDR2 SVGAGI come from the germline V gene. The CDR3 loop is CASRTPGQGKNEQFF. CDR3 coding DNA: TGTGCCAGCAGGACACCGGGACAGGGTAAAAATGAGCAGTTCTTC.

The chain is built from TRBV3-1 (or the pseudogene TRBV3-2) and TRBJ2-3; no clear D. The germline V gene has CDR1 LGHDT and CDR2 YNNKEL (reference sequence). The CDR3 has 13 amino acids. The V gene lost 1 base and the J gene lost 4 bases, with 6 bases spanning the gap. DNA for the CDR3: TGTGCCAGCAGCCAAGGACGGGCAGATACGCAGTATTTT. Its protein is CASSQGRADTQYF.

J is TRBJ1-6 and V is TRBV5-8, with 8 positions matching TRBD1. The germline V gene encodes CDR1 SGHTS and CDR2 YDEGEE. Trimming took 4 bases from V and 9 from J; bases not matched to a gene: 6. The CDR3 contains 14 residues. CDR3 region: CASSLDRGASPLHF. The CDR3 DNA reads as TGTGCCAGCAGCCTAGACAGGGGCGCTTCACCCCTCCACTTT.

This chain joins TRBV7-9 and TRBJ1-1; the match to TRBD1 covers 7 bases. This CDR3 has 12 amino acids. Germline CDR1 SEHNR, CDR2 FQNEAQ (reference sequence). Germline trimming cut 7 bases from V and 8 bases from J; bases unmatched to any gene: 7. The CDR3 protein is CASNMSGGEAFF. DNA for the CDR3: TGTGCCAGCAACATGTCAGGGGGGGAAGCTTTCTTT.

This chain links TRBV6-2 or TRBV6-3 with TRBJ1-2, with D maybe TRBD1 (5 bases). The length of the CDR3 is 15 residues. Trimming left V 6 bases short and J 6 bases short, with 20 bases between. The germline V gene has CDR1 MNHEY and CDR2 SVGEGT. In DNA form, the CDR3 reads TGTGCCAGCAGCTGGGCCGGGACTTTTGACAATGGCTACACCTTC. Translated, it gives CASSWAGTFDNGYTF.

V usage is TRBV9 and J usage is TRBJ2-1; 13 nucleotides match TRBD2. CDR1 and CDR2 (germline): SGDLS, YYNGEE. The CDR3 length is 16 residues. V lost 4 bases to trimming and J lost 5 bases; unmatched junction nucleotides: 6. The CDR3 DNA follows: TGTGCCAGCAGCTCTTGGACTAGCGGGGGCAACAATGAGCAGTTCTTC. Amino acids: CASSSWTSGGNNEQFF.

The chain is built from TRBV5-6 and TRBJ2-1; D call uncertain. Germline CDR1 SGHDT, CDR2 YYEEEE. There are 12 residues in the CDR3. The V end lost 1 base, the J end lost 6 bases, and 5 bases lay between the germline ends. CDR3 sequence (DNA): TGTGCCAGCAGCTTGAAGGGCAATGAGCAGTTCTTC. Residues: CASSLKGNEQFF.

The J gene is TRBJ2-7, the V gene TRBV27; 8 bases line up with TRBD1. The CDR3 length is 15 residues. V shed 2 bases, J shed 2 bases, and the junction held 5 bases outside the gene matches. Germline V CDR1 and CDR2: MNHEY, SMNVEV (reference sequence). The CDR3 reads CASSLGQGGTYEQYF. CDR3 DNA sequence: TGTGCCAGCAGTTTAGGACAGGGCGGTACCTACGAGCAGTACTTC.

The V gene is TRBV29-1, the J gene TRBJ2-3; perhaps D is TRBD1 or TRBD2 (5 bases each). The CDR3 totals 16 residues. The V end was cut by 0 bases, the J end by 0 bases, with 13 bases between. From germline, CDR1 is SQVTM and CDR2 ANQGSEA. The CDR3, as DNA: TGCAGCGTTGAAGAAGCGGAACCAGGGAGCACAGATACGCAGTATTTT. Its translation: CSVEEAEPGSTDTQYF.

The chain uses TRBV4-1 and TRBJ1-4; D remains ambiguous. The germline gives CDR1 MGHRA, CDR2 YSYEKL. V lost 2 bases and J lost 0, with 1 base in between. The CDR3 has 13 residues. CDR3 sequence (DNA): TGCGCCAGCAGCCAATCAACTAATGAAAAACTGTTTTTT. This gives the protein CASSQSTNEKLFF.